Below, one TCR beta chain is given with its context. Its antigen is still unknown. Base-call qualities are not available, and no considerably larger clone is one nucleotide away. The library was built by means of the immunoSEQ multiplex PCR assay. What TCRdb holds here is the immuneACCESS table cut down to in-frame rearrangements. Part of the clones is not present; checked against another copy, under half of the missing clones reflect an unresolved V gene, and the others are unexplained. This sample lists around 40,000 clones; 80% to 90% were detected once. The ten largest account for around 1.2% of the sample. The data originate from a study of T cell changes during pregnancy in multiple sclerosis (dated by TCRdb to about 2019). With regard to the full study: In women with multiple sclerosis, the researchers looked at how the T cell repertoire shifted as pregnancy progressed.

This TCR came from a female donor with multiple sclerosis, enrolled in a pregnancy study. The source was CD4+ T cells from peripheral blood mononuclear cells, collected in the first trimester of pregnancy.

At the DNA level, the sequence is TGTGCCAGCAGCCGCCCTGGTACAGGGAACTACGAGCAGTACTTC. It translates to CASSRPGTGNYEQYF. The receptor chain draws on TRBV6-5 and TRBJ2-7; a weak D assignment points to TRBD1 (6 bases agree). The germline V gene provides CDR1 MNHEY and CDR2 SVGAGI. Trimming at the junction amounts to 6 bases on V and 3 bases on J, and the germline ends lie 18 bases apart. Its CDR3 holds 15 amino acids, cysteine through phenylalanine. The entry retains the CDR3 DNA only, 45 bases that are in frame from base 1.